This TCR beta chain was sequenced in a study of OX40 agonist ivuxolimab in advanced cancers. TCRdb's table, derived via immunoSEQ multiplex PCR, lists solely in-frame clones and lacks some. The sample holds some 80,000 clones; approximately 85% are singletons and the top ten take around 2.5%. The ends lost 4 bases at V and 9 bases at J; junction bases unmatched: 5. The CDR3 extends over 13 amino acids. CDR1 and CDR2 from the germline V gene are MRHNA and SNTAGT. The TCR originated in an adult with an advanced solid tumor such as melanoma, head and neck, liver or kidney cancer. The V call is TRBV6-4, the J call TRBJ1-5; 8 bases line up with TRBD1. The sample consisted of CD4+ or CD8+ T cells sorted from blood, taken in a trial of the OX40 agonist ivuxolimab. The CDR3 DNA is TGTGCCAGCAGTGTTGGGACAGGCAGGCCCCAGCATTTT. Amino acids: CASSVGTGRPQHF.